This TCR beta chain was found in a study of blood T cells in healthy people across ages. Study-level points and caveats: The diversity estimates, figures obtained from one million T cells, were considered underestimates. Per million T cells, TCR beta diversity dropped roughly linearly as age increased.

Sample-barcoded 5' priming and a J-beta primer mix drove a second PCR of about 6 to 12 cycles. Researchers report that a template-switch adaptor with 12 random nucleotides tagged each cDNA molecule. TCRdb re-called the 5' RACE reads with MiXCR, one entry per CDR3 protein. Of approximately 1.5 million distinct CDR3 sequences in the sample, roughly 43% were seen once. In its sample, this clonotype was seen once. What it binds is unknown. Isolating PBMCs gave at least 6.5 million of these cells per sample. This CDR3 contains 14 residues. Unmatched junction bases numbered 8, after V lost 5 bases and J lost 8 bases. The germline V gene has CDR1 SGHTA and CDR2 FQGTGA.

The receptor comes from a woman between 18 and 29 years old in good health. The J gene is TRBJ1-4, the V gene TRBV7-3; 7 nucleotides match TRBD1. The sample consisted of blood. Here the CDR3 DNA reads TGTGCCAGCAGCGTAGACAGGGTGGAGGAAAAACTGTTTTTT. It encodes CASSVDRVEEKLFF.